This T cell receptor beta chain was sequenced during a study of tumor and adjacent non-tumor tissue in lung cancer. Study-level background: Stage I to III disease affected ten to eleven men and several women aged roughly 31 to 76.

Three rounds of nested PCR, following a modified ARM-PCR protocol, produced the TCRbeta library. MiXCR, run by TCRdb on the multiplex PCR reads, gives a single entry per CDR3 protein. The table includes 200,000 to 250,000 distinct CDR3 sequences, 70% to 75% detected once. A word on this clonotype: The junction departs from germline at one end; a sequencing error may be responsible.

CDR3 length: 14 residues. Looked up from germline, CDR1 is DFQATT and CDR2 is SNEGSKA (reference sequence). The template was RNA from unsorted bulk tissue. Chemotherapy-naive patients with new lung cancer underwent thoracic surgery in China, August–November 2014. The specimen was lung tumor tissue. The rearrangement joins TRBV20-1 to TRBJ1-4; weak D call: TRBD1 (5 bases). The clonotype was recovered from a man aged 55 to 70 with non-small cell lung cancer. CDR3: CSTSMTAGGEKLFF. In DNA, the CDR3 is TGCAGTACTAGTATGACCGCCGGAGGGGAAAAGCTGTTTTTT.